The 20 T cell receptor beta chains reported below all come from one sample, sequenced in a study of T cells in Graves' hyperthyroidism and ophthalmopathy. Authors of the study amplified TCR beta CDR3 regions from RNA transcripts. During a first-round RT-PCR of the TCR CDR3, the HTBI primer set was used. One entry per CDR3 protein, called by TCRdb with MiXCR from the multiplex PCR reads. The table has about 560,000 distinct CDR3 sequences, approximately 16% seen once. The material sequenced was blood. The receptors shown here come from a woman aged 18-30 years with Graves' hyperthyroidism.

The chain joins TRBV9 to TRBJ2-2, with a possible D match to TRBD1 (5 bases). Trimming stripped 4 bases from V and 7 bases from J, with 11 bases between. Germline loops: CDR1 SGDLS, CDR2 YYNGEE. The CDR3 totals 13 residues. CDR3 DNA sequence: TGTGCCAGCAGCATAAGGGGAAACGGGGAGCTGTTTTTT. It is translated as CASSIRGNGELFF.

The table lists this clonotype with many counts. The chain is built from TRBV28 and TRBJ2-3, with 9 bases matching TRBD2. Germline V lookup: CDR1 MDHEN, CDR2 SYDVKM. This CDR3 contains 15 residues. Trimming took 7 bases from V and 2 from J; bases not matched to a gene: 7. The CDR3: CASTISGRYTDTQYF. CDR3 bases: TGTGCCAGCACCATTAGCGGGAGATACACAGATACGCAGTATTTT. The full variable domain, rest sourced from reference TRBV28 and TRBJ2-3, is DVKVTQSSRYLVKRTGEKVFLECVQDMDHENMFWYRQDPGLGLRLIYFSYDVKMKEKGDIPEGYSVSREKKERFSLILESASTNQTSMYLCASTISGRYTDTQYFGPGTRLTVL.

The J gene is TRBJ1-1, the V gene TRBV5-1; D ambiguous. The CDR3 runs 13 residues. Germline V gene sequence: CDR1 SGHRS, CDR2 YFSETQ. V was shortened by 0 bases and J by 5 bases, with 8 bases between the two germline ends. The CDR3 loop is CASSLDLETEAFF. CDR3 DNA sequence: TGCGCCAGCAGCTTGGACCTGGAGACTGAAGCTTTCTTT.

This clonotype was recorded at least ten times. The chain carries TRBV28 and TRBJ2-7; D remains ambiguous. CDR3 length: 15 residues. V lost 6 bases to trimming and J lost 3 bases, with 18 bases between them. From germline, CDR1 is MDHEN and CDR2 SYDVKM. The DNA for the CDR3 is TGTGCCAGCAGCCCTACCTCAACCACCCTCTACGAGCAGTACTTC. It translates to CASSPTSTTLYEQYF.

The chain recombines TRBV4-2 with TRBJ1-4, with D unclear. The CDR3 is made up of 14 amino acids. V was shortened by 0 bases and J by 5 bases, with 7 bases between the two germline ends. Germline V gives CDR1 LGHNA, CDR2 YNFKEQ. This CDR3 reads CASSQESSNEKLFF. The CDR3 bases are TGTGCCAGCAGCCAAGAGTCTTCAAATGAAAAACTGTTTTTT.

CDR3 in amino acids: CASSIVTAGDAGELFF. The DNA for the CDR3 is TGTGCCAGTAGTATAGTTACAGCGGGAGATGCCGGGGAGCTGTTTTTT. The rearrangement joins TRBV19 to TRBJ2-2; TRBD2 agrees at 8 bases. Germline CDR1 and CDR2: LNHDA and SQIVND (reference sequence). J gave up 6 bases and V 1 base, and 7 bases lay outside the gene matches. This CDR3 comprises 16 residues. The whole variable domain, remainder taken from reference TRBV19 and TRBJ2-2, is DGGITQSPKYLFRKEGQNVTLSCEQNLNHDAMYWYRQDPGQGLRLIYYSQIVNDFQKGDIAEGYSVSREKKESFPLTVTSAQKNPTAFYLCASSIVTAGDAGELFFGEGSRLTVL.

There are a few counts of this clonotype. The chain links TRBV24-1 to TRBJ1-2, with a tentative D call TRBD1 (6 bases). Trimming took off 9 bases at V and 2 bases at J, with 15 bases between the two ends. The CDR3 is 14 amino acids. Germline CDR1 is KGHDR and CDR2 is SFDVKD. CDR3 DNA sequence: TGTGCCACCTACCCCGGGGGGCGCAACTATGGCTACACCTTC. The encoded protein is CATYPGGRNYGYTF.

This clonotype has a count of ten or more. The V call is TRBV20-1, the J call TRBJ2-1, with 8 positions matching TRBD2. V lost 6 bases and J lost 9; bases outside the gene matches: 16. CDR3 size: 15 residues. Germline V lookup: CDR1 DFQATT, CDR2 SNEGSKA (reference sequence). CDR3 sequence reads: CSARSIAGYGAEQFF. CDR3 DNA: TGCAGTGCCCGCTCTATAGCGGGATATGGGGCTGAGCAGTTCTTC.

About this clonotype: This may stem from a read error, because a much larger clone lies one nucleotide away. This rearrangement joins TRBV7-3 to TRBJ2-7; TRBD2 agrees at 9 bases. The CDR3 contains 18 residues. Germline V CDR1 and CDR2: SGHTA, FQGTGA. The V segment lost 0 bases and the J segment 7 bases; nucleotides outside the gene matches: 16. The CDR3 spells CASSLTLGTSPGANEQYF. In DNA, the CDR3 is TGTGCCAGCAGCTTAACCCTCGGGACTAGCCCCGGCGCGAATGAGCAGTACTTC.

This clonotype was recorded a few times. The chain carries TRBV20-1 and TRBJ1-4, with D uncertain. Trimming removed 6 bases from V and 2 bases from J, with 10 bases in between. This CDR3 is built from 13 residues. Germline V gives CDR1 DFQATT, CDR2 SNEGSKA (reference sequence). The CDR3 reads CSAQINTNEKLFF. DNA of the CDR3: TGCAGTGCCCAGATTAATACTAATGAAAAACTGTTTTTT.

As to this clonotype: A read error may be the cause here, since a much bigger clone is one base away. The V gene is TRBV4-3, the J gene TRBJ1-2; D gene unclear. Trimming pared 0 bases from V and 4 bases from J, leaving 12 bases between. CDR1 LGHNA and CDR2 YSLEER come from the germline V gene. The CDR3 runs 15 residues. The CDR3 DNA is TGCGCCAGCAGCCAAGACGAGGAGGCCTTCTATGGCTACACCTTC. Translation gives CASSQDEEAFYGYTF.

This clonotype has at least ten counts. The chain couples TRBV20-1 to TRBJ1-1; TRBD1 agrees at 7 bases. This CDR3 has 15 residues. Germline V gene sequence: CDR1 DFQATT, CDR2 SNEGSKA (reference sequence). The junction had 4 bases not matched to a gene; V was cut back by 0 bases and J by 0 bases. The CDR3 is CSARDLDRVNTEAFF. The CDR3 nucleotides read TGCAGTGCTAGAGATCTCGACAGGGTGAACACTGAAGCTTTCTTT.

DNA of the CDR3: TGCAGCGTTGAACATTTCACTAGCGCGGGGGCCAAAAACATTCAGTACTTC. This codes for CSVEHFTSAGAKNIQYF. The chain recombines TRBV29-1 with TRBJ2-4, with 7 bases that match TRBD2. Losses at the gene ends were 2 bases for V and 1 base for J; bases not matched to a gene: 11. Germline-derived CDR1 and CDR2 are SQVTM and ANQGSEA. CDR3 size: 17 residues.

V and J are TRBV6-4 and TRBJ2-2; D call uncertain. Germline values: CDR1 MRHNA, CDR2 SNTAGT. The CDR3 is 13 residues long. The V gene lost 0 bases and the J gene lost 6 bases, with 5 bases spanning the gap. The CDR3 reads CASSDSSSGELFF. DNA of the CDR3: TGTGCCAGCAGTGACTCGTCATCCGGGGAGCTGTTTTTT.

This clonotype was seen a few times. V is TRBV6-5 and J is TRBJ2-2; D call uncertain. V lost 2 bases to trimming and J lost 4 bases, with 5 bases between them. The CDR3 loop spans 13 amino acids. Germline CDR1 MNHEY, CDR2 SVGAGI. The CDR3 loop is CASSYDVTGELFF. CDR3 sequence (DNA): TGTGCCAGCAGTTACGACGTCACCGGGGAGCTGTTTTTT.

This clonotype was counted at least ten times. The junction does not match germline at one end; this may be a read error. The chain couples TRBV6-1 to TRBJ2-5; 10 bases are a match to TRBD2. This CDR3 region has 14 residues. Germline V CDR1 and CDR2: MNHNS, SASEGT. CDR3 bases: TGTGCCAGCAGTGAGACTCCGAGCGGGAGGGCTCCCAACTTC. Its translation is CASSETPSGRAPNF.

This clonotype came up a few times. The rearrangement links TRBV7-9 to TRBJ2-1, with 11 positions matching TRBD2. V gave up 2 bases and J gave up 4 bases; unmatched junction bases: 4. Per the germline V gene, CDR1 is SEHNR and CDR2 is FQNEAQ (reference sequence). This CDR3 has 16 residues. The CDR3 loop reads CASSLRGLADYNEQFF. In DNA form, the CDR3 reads TGTGCCAGCAGCTTACGGGGACTAGCGGATTACAATGAGCAGTTCTTC.

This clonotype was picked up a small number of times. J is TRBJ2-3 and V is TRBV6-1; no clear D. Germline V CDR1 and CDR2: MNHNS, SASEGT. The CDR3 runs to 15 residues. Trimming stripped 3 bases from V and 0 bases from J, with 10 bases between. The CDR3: CASSDSEYSTDTQYF. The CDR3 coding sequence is TGTGCCAGCAGTGACTCGGAATATAGCACAGATACGCAGTATTTT.

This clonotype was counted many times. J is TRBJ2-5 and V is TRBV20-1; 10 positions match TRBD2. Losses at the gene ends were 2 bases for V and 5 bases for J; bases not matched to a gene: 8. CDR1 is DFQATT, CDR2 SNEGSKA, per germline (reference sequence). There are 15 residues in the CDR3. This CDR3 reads CSARIPSGRRETQYF. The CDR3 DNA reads TGCAGTGCTAGAATTCCTAGCGGGAGAAGGGAGACCCAGTACTTC.

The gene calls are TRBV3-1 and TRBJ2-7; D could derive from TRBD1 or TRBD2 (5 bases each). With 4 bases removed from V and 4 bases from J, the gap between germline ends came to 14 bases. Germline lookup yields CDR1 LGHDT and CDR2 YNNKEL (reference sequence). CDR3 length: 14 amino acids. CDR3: CASSLGTEGYEQYF. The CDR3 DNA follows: TGTGCCAGCAGCCTCGGGACGGAAGGGTACGAGCAGTACTTC.